This T cell receptor beta chain was recovered during a study of cytotoxic CD8 clonotypes in ibrutinib-treated CLL. Study background: Of the patients, over ten were relapsed/refractory, about 15 treatment-naive and about 17 IGHV unmutated. Samples had a mean of 255,043 productive templates and almost 95,000 productive rearrangements.

Study outcomes and limitations: Sampling schedules were unmatched across sustained-remission and progressing patients.

This clone showed up just a few times. Its antigen is unknown. Libraries were prepared by immunoSEQ multiplex PCR; TCRdb keeps only in-frame clonotypes and omits some of them. The sample holds approximately 50,000 clones; roughly 71% are singletons and the top ten take about 40%. With 4 bases clipped from V and 6 bases from J, the junction kept 12 bases outside the gene matches. The CDR3 extends over 16 amino acids. Germline-derived CDR1 and CDR2 are PRHDT and FYEKMQ (reference sequence). Sequencing was performed on PBMCs, taken after 12 months of ibrutinib treatment. This TCR derives from a human donor with chronic lymphocytic leukemia. The chain has TRBV13 and TRBJ2-5, with TRBD2 identical over 9 bases. The CDR3 loop is CASSYRKREDSQTQYF. The DNA for the CDR3 is TGTGCCAGCAGCTACAGAAAGCGGGAGGATTCCCAGACCCAGTACTTC.